The 10 T cell receptor beta chains below were found in one sample sequenced in a study of monozygotic twins with inflammatory bowel disease. Reprocessing the 5' RACE reads, TCRdb reports a single entry for every CDR3 protein and omits DNA. The record lists around 150,000 distinct CDR3 sequences, of which the ten most abundant hold about 2.7%. Sequencing used blood. Source of these receptors: a human donor with ulcerative colitis or Crohn's disease, or a healthy co-twin of an affected twin (not recorded which).

This chain links TRBV5-4 with TRBJ2-7; lacking DNA, the TRBD1 call made by TCRdb goes unchecked. The CDR3 totals 14 residues. The germline V gene encodes CDR1 SGHNT and CDR2 YYREEE (reference sequence). The CDR3 is CASSLEQVTYEQYF.

The chain joins TRBV28 to TRBJ1-5; TCRdb's D call of TRBD1 is untestable without DNA. Looked up from germline, CDR1 is MDHEN and CDR2 is SYDVKM. The CDR3 spans 14 residues. CDR3 region: CASSGRIPSQPQHF.

This chain joins TRBV20-1 and TRBJ1-1. This CDR3 region has 13 residues. Germline CDR1 reads DFQATT; CDR2 reads SNEGSKA (reference sequence). The CDR3 sequence: CSARNWQNTEAFF.

J is TRBJ2-5 and V is TRBV14; as DNA is missing, the TRBD1 call by TCRdb cannot be tested. CDR3 length: 18 residues. Germline V gene lookup returns CDR1 SGHDN and CDR2 FVKESK. CDR3 loop: CASSQDLPGTGSQETQYF.

J is TRBJ2-7 and V is TRBV28; TCRdb outputs TRBD1, but without DNA this stays unchecked. The CDR3 spans 15 residues. In germline, CDR1 is MDHEN, CDR2 SYDVKM. The CDR3 sequence is CASRGLTGGHYEQYF.

The rearrangement joins TRBV6-1 to TRBJ1-6; TCRdb selects TRBD1, and the lack of DNA leaves this call unchecked. The CDR3 is 15 amino acids. The germline V gene encodes CDR1 MNHNS and CDR2 SASEGT. The CDR3 reads CASSPQGGGRTPLHF.

This chain links TRBV18 with TRBJ2-1; the TCRdb D gene call, TRBD2, has no DNA to confirm it. The CDR3 is 17 residues long. Germline CDR1 and CDR2: KGHSH and LQKENI. The CDR3 loop reads CASSPSDFSGSYNEQFF.

The rearrangement links TRBV3-1 to TRBJ2-1; TCRdb picks TRBD1, but there is no DNA to check that call. This CDR3 spans 14 amino acids. Germline lookup yields CDR1 LGHDT and CDR2 YNNKEL (reference sequence). CDR3 residues: CASSQDYRADEQFF.

This chain uses TRBV7-2 with TRBJ1-1; the TCRdb D gene call, TRBD1, has no DNA to confirm it. The CDR3 consists of 15 residues. Germline V CDR1 and CDR2: SGHTA, FQGNSA. The CDR3 region is CASSLVAGTNTEAFF.

The V gene is TRBV7-9, the J gene TRBJ1-5; TCRdb reports TRBD1, a call that lacks DNA to check it against. This CDR3 is built from 15 residues. The V gene's germline CDR1 is SEHNR and CDR2 FQNEAQ (reference sequence). The CDR3 spells CASSLGAGTFQPQHF.